What follows are 8 T cell receptor beta chains derived from one specimen sequenced in a study of Ad26.COV2.S vaccination and SARS-CoV-2 variants. Sequencing was performed with immunoSEQ multiplex PCR; in TCRdb, only in-frame clones are kept and a portion is missing. The sample shows about 410,000 clones, approximately 90% of them seen only once. Treatment denoted: about 20 received Ad26.COV2.S at low or high dose, single or two shots; 5 received placebo; per-sample allocation not given. Sampling was performed 63 days after the first vaccine or placebo injection. The input for sequencing was peripheral blood, taken in a trial of Ad26.COV2.S vaccine versus placebo. The receptors originated from a person aged 18-65 years who received the Ad26.COV2.S COVID-19 vaccine or a placebo.

Of note for this clone: A read error may account for a junction end that differs from germline. This chain joins TRBV5-4 and TRBJ1-3; D is unresolved. The germline V gene has CDR1 SGHNT and CDR2 YYREEE (reference sequence). This CDR3 contains 15 residues. In nucleotides, the CDR3 is TGTGCCACCAGCAGGTCTGGGTTTTCTGGAAACACCATATATTTT. This codes for CATSRSGFSGNTIYF.

The genes are TRBV19 and TRBJ2-3; 13 nucleotides align to TRBD2. The germline V gene encodes CDR1 LNHDA and CDR2 SQIVND (reference sequence). The J segment lost 4 bases and the V segment lost 4 bases, leaving 5 bases of the junction unmatched. CDR3 length equals 16 residues. The CDR3 loop reads CASSTTSGRGPDTQYF. CDR3 DNA sequence: TGTGCCAGTAGTACTACTAGCGGGAGGGGTCCAGATACGCAGTATTTT.

The chain combines TRBV11-2 with TRBJ2-5; D call uncertain. From germline, CDR1 is SGHAT and CDR2 FQNNGV. Between the trimmed V and J ends, which lost 3 bases and 3 bases, there was a span of 8 bases. The CDR3 length is 13 residues. The DNA for the CDR3 is TGTGCCAGCAGCTTCCGGATAGAAGAGACCCAGTACTTC. It encodes CASSFRIEETQYF.

The chain has TRBV6-1 and TRBJ1-5; a weak D match, TRBD1 (5 bases). Per the germline V gene, CDR1 is MNHNS and CDR2 is SASEGT. V lost 3 bases and J 7 bases, leaving 13 bases between the germline ends. This CDR3 contains 14 residues. The CDR3 protein is CASSERGGGQPQHF. The CDR3 nucleotides read TGTGCCAGCAGTGAGCGTGGGGGGGGACAGCCCCAGCATTTT.

The rearrangement uses TRBV4-1 and TRBJ1-4; TRBD1 matches 7 bases. Germline V CDR1 and CDR2: MGHRA, YSYEKL. V dropped 1 base and J dropped 6; count of bases not matched to a gene: 5. This CDR3 contains 15 residues. CDR3 amino acids: CASSQGGGAYEKLFF. The CDR3 DNA follows: TGCGCCAGCAGCCAAGGAGGGGGCGCCTATGAAAAACTGTTTTTT.

This rearrangement joins TRBV5-1 to TRBJ2-7, with TRBD2 as a possible D gene (6 bases). Germline V CDR1 and CDR2: SGHRS, YFSETQ. The CDR3 is 14 amino acids. Trimming took 0 bases from V and 3 from J, leaving 10 bases between them. The CDR3 DNA follows: TGCGCCAGCAGCTTGGCGGGGGTGGGCTACGAGCAGTACTTC. It encodes CASSLAGVGYEQYF. The whole variable domain, remainder taken from reference TRBV5-1 and TRBJ2-7, is KAGVTQTPRYLIKTRGQQVTLSCSPISGHRSVSWYQQTPGQGLQFLFEYFSETQRNKGNFPGRFSGRQFSNSRSEMNVSTLELGDSALYLCASSLAGVGYEQYFGPGTRLTVT.

This clone was found once. The chain carries TRBV9 and TRBJ2-7, with 9 bases identical to TRBD2. Germline V CDR1 and CDR2: SGDLS, YYNGEE. After removal of 2 bases from V and 1 base from J, the junction contained 7 bases not matched to a gene. There are 16 residues in the CDR3. The CDR3 sequence: CASSVFSGSGSYEQYF. As DNA, the CDR3 is TGTGCCAGCAGCGTCTTTAGCGGGAGTGGGTCCTACGAGCAGTACTTC.

The chain uses TRBV4-2 and TRBJ2-1, with 10 bases aligning to TRBD2. The CDR3 extends over 20 amino acids. J was trimmed by 7 bases and V by 1 base; bases with no gene match: 19. Germline V gene sequence: CDR1 LGHNA, CDR2 YNFKEQ. The CDR3 sequence is CASSQGLRSGRAGSGNEQFF. CDR3 in DNA: TGTGCCAGCAGCCAAGGACTACGAAGCGGGAGGGCCGGCTCGGGTAATGAGCAGTTCTTC.